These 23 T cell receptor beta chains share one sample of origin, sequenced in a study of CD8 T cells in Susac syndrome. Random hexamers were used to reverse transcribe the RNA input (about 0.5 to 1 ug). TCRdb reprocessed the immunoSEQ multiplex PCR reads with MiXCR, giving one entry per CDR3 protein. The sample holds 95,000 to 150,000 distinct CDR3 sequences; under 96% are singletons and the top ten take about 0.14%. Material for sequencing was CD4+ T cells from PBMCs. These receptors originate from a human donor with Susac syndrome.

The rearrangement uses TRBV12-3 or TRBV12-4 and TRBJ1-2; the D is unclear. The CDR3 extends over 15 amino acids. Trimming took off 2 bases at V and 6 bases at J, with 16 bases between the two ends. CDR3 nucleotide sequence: TGTGCCAGCAGTTTAAGCGATTGGGTCGTCGATGGCTACACCTTC. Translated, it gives CASSLSDWVVDGYTF.

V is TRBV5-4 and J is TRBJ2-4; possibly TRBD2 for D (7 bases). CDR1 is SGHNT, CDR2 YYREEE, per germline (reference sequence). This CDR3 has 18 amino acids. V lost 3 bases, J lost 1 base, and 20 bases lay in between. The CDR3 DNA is TGTGCCAGCAGCTCGTCCGTGGGGGGGGCTCTTGCCAAAAACATTCAGTACTTC. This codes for CASSSSVGGALAKNIQYF. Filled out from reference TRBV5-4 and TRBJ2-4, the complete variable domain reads ETGVTQSPTHLIKTRGQQVTLRCSSQSGHNTVSWYQQALGQGPQFIFQYYREEENGRGNFPPRFSGLQFPNYSSELNVNALELDDSALYLCASSSSVGGALAKNIQYFGAGTRLSVL.

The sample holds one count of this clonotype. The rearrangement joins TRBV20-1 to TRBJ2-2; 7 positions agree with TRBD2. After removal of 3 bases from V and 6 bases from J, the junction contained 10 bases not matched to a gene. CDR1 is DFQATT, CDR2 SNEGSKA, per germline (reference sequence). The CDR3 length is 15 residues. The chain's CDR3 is CSASRLADLPGELFF. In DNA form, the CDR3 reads TGCAGTGCTAGTCGACTAGCAGATCTCCCCGGGGAGCTGTTTTTT.

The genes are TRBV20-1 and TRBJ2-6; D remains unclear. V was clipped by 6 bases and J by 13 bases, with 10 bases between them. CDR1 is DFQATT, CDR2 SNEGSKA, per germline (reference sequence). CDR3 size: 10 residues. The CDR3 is CSATPSVLTF. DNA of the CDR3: TGCAGTGCCACCCCTTCGGTCCTGACTTTC.

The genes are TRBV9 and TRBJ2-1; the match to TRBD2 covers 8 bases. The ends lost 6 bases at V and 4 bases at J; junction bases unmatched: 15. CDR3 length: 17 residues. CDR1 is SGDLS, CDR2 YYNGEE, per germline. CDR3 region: CASNEPAGGPTYNEQFF. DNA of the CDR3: TGTGCCAGCAACGAACCCGCGGGGGGCCCGACGTACAATGAGCAGTTCTTC.

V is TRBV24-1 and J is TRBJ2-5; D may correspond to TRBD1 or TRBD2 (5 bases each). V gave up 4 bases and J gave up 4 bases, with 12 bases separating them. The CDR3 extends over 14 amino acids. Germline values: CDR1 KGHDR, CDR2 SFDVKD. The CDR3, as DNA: TGTGCCACCAGTGAACCCGGGACGTCAGAGACCCAGTACTTC. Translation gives CATSEPGTSETQYF.

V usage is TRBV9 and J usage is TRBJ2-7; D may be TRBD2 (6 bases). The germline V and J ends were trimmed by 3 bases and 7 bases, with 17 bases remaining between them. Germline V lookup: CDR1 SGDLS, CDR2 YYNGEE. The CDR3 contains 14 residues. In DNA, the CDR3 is TGTGCCAGCAGCGGAGGGACTGGCTCCGGGGAGCAGTACTTC. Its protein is CASSGGTGSGEQYF.

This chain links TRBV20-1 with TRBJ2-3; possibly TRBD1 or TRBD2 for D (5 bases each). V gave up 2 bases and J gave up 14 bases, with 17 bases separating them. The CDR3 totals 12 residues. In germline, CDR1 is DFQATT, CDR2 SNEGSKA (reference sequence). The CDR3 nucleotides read TGCAGTGCTAGATTCGAAGGGACCCGGGGGTATTTT. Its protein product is CSARFEGTRGYF.

The CDR3 sequence is CASSQTVTEAFF. CDR3 DNA: TGTGCCAGCAGCCAGACAGTCACTGAAGCTTTCTTT. This rearrangement joins TRBV16 to TRBJ1-1; perhaps TRBD1 as D (5 bases). The germline gives CDR1 KGHSY, CDR2 FQNENV. The CDR3 loop spans 12 amino acids. The V end was cut by 3 bases, the J end by 4 bases, with 6 bases between.

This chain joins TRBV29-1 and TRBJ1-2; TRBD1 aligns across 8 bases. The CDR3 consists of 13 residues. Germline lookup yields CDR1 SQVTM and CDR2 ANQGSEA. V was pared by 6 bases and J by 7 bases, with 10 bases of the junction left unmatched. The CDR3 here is CSVASGQGGGYTF. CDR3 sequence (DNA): TGCAGCGTCGCCTCCGGACAGGGCGGTGGCTACACCTTC.

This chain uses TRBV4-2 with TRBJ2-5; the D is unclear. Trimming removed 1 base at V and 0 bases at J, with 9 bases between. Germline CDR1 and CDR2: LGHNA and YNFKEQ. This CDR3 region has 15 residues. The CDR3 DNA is TGTGCCAGCAGCCAAGGGCCGAACAACCAAGAGACCCAGTACTTC. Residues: CASSQGPNNQETQYF.

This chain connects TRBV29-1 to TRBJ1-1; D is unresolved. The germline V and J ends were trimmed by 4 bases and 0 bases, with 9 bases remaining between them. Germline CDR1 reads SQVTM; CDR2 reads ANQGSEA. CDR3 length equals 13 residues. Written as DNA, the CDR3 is TGCAGCGTTGGTACGAGGGTGAACACTGAAGCTTTCTTT. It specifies CSVGTRVNTEAFF.

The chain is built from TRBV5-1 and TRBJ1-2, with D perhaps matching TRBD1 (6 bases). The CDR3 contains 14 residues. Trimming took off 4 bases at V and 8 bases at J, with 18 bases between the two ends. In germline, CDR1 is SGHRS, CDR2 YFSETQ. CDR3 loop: CASSLRQASGGYTF. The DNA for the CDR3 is TGCGCCAGCAGCCTCCGACAGGCCTCGGGGGGCTACACCTTC.

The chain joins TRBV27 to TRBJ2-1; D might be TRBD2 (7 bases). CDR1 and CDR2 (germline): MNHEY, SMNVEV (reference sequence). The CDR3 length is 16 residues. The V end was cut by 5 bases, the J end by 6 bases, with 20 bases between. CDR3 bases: TGTGCCAGCAGTACCCATTCGACTAGCAGGGGCAATGAGCAGTTCTTC. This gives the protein CASSTHSTSRGNEQFF.

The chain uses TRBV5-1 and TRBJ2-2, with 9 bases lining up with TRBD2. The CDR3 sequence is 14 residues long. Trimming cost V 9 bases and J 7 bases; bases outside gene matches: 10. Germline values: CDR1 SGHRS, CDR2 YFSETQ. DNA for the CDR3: TGCGCCACCAAGATAGCGGGAGCAAACGGGGAGCTGTTTTTT. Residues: CATKIAGANGELFF. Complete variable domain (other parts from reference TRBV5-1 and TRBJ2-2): KAGVTQTPRYLIKTRGQQVTLSCSPISGHRSVSWYQQTPGQGLQFLFEYFSETQRNKGNFPGRFSGRQFSNSRSEMNVSTLELGDSALYLCATKIAGANGELFFGEGSRLTVL.

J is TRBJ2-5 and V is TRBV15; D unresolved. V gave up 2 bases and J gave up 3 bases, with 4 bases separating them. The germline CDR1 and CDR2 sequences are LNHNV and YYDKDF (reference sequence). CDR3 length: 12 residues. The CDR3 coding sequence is TGTGCCACCAGCAGACAGGAAGAGACCCAGTACTTC. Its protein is CATSRQEETQYF.

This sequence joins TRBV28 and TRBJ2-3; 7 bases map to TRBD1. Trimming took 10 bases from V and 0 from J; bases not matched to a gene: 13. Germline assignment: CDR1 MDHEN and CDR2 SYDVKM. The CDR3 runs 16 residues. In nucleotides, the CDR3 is TGTGCCACCTTAGACACAGGGGCCTTTAGCACAGATACGCAGTATTTT. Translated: CATLDTGAFSTDTQYF.

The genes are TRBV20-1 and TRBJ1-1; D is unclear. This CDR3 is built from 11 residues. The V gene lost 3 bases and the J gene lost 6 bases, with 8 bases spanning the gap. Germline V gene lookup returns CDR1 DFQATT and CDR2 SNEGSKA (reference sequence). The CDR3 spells CSASDGSEAFF. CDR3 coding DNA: TGCAGTGCTAGTGACGGCTCTGAAGCTTTCTTT.

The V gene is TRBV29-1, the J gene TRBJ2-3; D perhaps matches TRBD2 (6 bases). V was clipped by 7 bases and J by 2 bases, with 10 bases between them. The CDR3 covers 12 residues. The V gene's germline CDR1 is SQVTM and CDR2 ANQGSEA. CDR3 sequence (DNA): TGCAGCGGCGGGACTTCCACAGATACGCAGTATTTT. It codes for CSGGTSTDTQYF.

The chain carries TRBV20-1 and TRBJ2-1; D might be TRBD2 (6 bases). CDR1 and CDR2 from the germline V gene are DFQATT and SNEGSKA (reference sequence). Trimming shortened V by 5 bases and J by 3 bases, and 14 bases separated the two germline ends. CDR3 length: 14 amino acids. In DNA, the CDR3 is TGCAGTGCTGACGGAGGGACTCTCTACAATGAGCAGTTCTTC. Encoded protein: CSADGGTLYNEQFF.

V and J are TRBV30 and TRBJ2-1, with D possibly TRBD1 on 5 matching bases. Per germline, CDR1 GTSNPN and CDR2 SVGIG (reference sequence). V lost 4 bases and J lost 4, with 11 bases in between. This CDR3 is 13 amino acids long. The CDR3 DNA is TGTGCCTGGACCACTGACAGATACAATGAGCAGTTCTTC. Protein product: CAWTTDRYNEQFF.

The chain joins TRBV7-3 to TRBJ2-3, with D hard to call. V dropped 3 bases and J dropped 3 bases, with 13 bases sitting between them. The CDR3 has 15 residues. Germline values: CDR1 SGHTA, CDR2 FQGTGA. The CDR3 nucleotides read TGTGCCAGCAGCTTTGGCCTGACCCAGACAGATACGCAGTATTTT. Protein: CASSFGLTQTDTQYF.

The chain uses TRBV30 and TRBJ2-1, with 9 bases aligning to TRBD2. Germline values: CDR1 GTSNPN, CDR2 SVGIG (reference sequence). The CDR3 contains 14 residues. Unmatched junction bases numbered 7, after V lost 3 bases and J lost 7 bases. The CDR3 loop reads CAWRGSGRRNEQFF. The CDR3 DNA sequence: TGTGCCTGGAGGGGAAGCGGGAGGAGGAATGAGCAGTTCTTC. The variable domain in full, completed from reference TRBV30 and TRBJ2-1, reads SQTIHQWPATLVQPVGSPLSLECTVEGTSNPNLYWYRQAAGRGLQLLFYSVGIGQISSEVPQNLSASRPQDRQFILSSKKLLLSDSGFYLCAWRGSGRRNEQFFGPGTRLTVL.